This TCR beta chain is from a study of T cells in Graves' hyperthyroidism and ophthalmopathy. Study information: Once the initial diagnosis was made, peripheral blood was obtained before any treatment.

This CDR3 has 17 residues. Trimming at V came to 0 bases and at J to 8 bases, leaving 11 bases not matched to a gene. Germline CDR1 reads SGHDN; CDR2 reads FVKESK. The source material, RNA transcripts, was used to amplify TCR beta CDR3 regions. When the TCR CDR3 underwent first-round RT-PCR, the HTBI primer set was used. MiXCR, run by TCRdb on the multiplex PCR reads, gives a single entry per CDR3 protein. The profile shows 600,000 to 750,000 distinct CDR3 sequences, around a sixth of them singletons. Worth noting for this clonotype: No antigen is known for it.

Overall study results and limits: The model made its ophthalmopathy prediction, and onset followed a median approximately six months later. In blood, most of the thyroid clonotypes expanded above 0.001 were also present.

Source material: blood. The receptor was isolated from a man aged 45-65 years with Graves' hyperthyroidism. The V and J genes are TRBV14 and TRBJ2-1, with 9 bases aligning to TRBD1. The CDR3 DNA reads TGTGCCAGCAGCCAAGATGGTATGGGACAGGGAAGGGATGAGCAGTTCTTC. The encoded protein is CASSQDGMGQGRDEQFF.